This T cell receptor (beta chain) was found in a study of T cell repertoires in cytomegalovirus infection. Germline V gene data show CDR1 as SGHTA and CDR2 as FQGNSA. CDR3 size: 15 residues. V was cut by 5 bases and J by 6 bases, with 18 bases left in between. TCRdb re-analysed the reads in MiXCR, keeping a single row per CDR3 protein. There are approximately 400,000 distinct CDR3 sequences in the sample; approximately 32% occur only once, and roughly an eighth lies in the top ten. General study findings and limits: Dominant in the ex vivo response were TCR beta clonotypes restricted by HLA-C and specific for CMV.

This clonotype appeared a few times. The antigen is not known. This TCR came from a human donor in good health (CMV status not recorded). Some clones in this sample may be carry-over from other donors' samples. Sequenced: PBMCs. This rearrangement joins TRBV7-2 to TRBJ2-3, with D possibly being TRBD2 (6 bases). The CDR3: CASSLWGGGVDTQYF. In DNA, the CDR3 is TGTGCCAGCAGCCTCTGGGGAGGAGGGGTGGATACGCAGTATTTT.